This TCR beta chain was documented in a study of T cells in Graves' hyperthyroidism and ophthalmopathy. Study-level findings and limits: Ophthalmopathy, as predicted by the model, came a median 6.5 months after the prediction. Stable hyperthyroidism and ophthalmopathy were separated using 13 V-J signatures.

From 9 to 10 ml of fresh peripheral blood, PBMCs were isolated. Amplified TCR beta CDR3 regions came from RNA transcripts. Using the HTBI primer set, a first-round RT-PCR was run on the TCR CDR3. TCRdb itself ran the multiplex PCR reads through MiXCR, one entry per CDR3 protein. The table records 600,000 to 700,000 distinct CDR3 sequences, roughly 15% of them present only once. This clonotype was detected ten times or more. Its specificity is unknown. At one boundary the junction diverges from the germline segment, which might be a read error. The CDR3 spans 14 residues. The germline V gene encodes CDR1 SGHRS and CDR2 YFSETQ.

This receptor was identified in a woman between 35 and 50 years old with Graves' ophthalmopathy. The J gene is TRBJ1-5, the V gene TRBV5-1; TRBD1 matches at 9 bases. The sequencing input was blood. In DNA, the CDR3 is TGTGCCAGCAGTCGACAGGGGGGCAATCAGCCCCAGCATTTT. Its protein is CASSRQGGNQPQHF. The full variable domain, with the rest looked up from reference TRBV5-1 and TRBJ1-5, is KAGVTQTPRYLIKTRGQQVTLSCSPISGHRSVSWYQQTPGQGLQFLFEYFSETQRNKGNFPGRFSGRQFSNSRSEMNVSTLELGDSALYLCASSRQGGNQPQHFGDGTRLSIL.